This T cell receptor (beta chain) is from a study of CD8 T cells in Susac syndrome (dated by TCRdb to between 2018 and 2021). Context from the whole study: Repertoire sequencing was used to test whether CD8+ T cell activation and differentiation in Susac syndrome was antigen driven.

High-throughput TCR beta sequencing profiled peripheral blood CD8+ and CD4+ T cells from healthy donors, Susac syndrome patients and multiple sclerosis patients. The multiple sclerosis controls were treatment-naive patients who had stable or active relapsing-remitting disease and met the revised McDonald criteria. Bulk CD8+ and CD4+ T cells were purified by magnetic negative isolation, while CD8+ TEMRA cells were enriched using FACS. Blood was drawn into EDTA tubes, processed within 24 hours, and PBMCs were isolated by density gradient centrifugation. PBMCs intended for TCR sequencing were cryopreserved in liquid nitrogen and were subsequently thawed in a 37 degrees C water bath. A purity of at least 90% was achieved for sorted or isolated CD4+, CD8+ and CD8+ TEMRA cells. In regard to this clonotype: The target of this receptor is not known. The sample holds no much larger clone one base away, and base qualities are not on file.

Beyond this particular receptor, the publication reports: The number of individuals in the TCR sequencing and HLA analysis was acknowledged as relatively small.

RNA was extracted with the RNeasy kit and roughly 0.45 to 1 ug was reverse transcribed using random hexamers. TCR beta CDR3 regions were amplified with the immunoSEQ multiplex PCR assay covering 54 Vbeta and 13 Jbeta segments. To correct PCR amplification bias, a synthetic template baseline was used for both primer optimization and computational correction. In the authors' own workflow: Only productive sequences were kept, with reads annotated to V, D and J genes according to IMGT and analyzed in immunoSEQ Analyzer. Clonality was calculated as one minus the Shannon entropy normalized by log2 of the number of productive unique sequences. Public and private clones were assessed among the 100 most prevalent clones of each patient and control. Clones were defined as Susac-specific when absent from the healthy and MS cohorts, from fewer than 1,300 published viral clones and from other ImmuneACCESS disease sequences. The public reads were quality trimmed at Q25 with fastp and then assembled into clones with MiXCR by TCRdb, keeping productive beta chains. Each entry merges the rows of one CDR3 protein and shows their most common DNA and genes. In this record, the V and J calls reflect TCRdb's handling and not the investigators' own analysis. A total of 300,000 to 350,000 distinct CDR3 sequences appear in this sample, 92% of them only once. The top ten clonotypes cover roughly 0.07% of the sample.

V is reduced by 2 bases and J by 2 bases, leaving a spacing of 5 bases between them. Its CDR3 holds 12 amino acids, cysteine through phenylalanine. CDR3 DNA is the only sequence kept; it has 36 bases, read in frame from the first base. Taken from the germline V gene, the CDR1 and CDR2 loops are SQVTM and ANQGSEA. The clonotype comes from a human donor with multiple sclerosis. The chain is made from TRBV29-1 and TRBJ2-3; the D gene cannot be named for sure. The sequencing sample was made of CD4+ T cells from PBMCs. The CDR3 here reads CSVEPYTDTQYF. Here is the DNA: TGCAGCGTTGAACCCTACACAGATACGCAGTATTTT.